These T cell receptor beta chains were read from a single sample in a study of Tregs in tolerant kidney transplant recipients. These TCRs are of unknown antigen specificity. This table comes from immunoSEQ multiplex PCR, and its TCRdb copy is limited to in-frame clones, with some not included. The sample yields 1,300 to 1,500 clones, about 89% seen once. The source material was CD4+ T cells from blood cultured with allogeneic cells. Receptors originate from a human donor in good health. Both conserved end residues are part of each CDR3. Fields, in order: V gene, D gene, J gene, clone size, CDR3 protein, CDR3 DNA. The D gene is left open where the match is weak. Clone size is shown for a subset of rows, as once, few, many or a class of expanded clone.

v_gene: TRBV18; d_gene: NA; j_gene: TRBJ2-1; abundance: NA; CDR3aa: CASSEERVGTNEQFF; CDR3nt: TGTGCCAGCTCAGAGGAAAGGGTCGGTACGAATGAGCAGTTCTTC
v_gene: TRBV5-1; d_gene: NA; j_gene: TRBJ2-7; abundance: once; CDR3aa: CASSLTGRTSSEQYF; CDR3nt: TGCGCCAGCAGCTTAACGGGGAGGACAAGCAGCGAGCAGTACTTC
v_gene: TRBV5-1; d_gene: TRBD1; j_gene: TRBJ2-5; abundance: NA; CDR3aa: CASSLGRGILETQYF; CDR3nt: TGCGCCAGCAGCTTAGGCAGGGGGATACTGGAGACCCAGTACTTC
v_gene: TRBV5-1; d_gene: TRBD2; j_gene: TRBJ2-5; abundance: NA; CDR3aa: CASSSLAAETQYF; CDR3nt: TGCGCCAGCAGCTCCCTAGCGGCGGAGACCCAGTACTTC
v_gene: TRBV5-1; d_gene: NA; j_gene: TRBJ1-5; abundance: NA; CDR3aa: CASSLGGYSNQPQHF; CDR3nt: TGCGCCAGCAGCTTGGGAGGGTATAGTAATCAGCCCCAGCATTTT
v_gene: TRBV19; d_gene: NA; j_gene: TRBJ1-5; abundance: NA; CDR3aa: CASSTFVGGRTPNQPQHF; CDR3nt: TGTGCCAGTAGTACCTTCGTAGGGGGAAGGACTCCCAATCAGCCCCAGCATTTT
v_gene: TRBV5-1; d_gene: NA; j_gene: TRBJ2-2; abundance: NA; CDR3aa: CASTFLAVNTGELFF; CDR3nt: TGCGCCAGCACGTTTTTAGCTGTGAACACCGGGGAGCTGTTTTTT
v_gene: TRBV29-1; d_gene: NA; j_gene: TRBJ2-5; abundance: few; CDR3aa: CSVEVGGAETQYF; CDR3nt: TGCAGCGTTGAGGTAGGAGGGGCGGAGACCCAGTACTTC
v_gene: TRBV29-1; d_gene: NA; j_gene: TRBJ1-1; abundance: NA; CDR3aa: CSVEKGNTEAFF; CDR3nt: TGCAGCGTTGAGAAGGGAAACACTGAAGCTTTCTTT
v_gene: TRBV4-1; d_gene: NA; j_gene: TRBJ1-2; abundance: NA; CDR3aa: CASSSSVQNRKTYGYTF; CDR3nt: TGCGCCAGCAGCAGTTCCGTCCAGAACCGAAAGACCTATGGCTACACCTTC
v_gene: TRBV7-3; d_gene: NA; j_gene: TRBJ2-5; abundance: NA; CDR3aa: CASSLTGPRGTQYF; CDR3nt: TGTGCCAGCAGCTTAACGGGCCCGAGGGGGACCCAGTACTTC
v_gene: TRBV7-9; d_gene: NA; j_gene: TRBJ2-7; abundance: NA; CDR3aa: CASSSGLPPWEQYF; CDR3nt: TGTGCCAGCAGTTCCGGACTCCCTCCGTGGGAGCAGTACTTC